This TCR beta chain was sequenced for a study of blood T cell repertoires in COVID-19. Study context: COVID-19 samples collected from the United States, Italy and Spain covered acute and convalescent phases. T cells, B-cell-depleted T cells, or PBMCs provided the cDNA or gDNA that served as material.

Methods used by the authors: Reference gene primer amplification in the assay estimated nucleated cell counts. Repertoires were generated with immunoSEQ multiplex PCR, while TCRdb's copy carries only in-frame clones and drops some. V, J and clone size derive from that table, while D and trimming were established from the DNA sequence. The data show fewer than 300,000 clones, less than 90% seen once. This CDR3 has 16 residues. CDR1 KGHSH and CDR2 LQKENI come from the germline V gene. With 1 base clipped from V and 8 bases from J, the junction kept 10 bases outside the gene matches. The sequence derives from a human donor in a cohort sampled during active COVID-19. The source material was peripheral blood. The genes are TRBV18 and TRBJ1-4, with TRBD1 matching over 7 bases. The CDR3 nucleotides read TGTGCCAGCTCACCACTGCCGCAGGGGGATAGAGAAAAACTGTTTTTT. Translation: CASSPLPQGDREKLFF.